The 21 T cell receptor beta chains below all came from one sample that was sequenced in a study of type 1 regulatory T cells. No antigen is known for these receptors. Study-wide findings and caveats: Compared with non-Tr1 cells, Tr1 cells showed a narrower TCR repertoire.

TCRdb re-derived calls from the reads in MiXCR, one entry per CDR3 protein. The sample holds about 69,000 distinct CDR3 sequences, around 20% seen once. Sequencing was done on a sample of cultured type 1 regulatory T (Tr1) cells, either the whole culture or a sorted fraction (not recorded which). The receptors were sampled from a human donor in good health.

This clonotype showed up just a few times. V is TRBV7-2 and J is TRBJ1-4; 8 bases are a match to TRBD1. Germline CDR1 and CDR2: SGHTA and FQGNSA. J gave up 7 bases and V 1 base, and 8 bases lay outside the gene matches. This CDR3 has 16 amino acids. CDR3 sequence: CASSLVPQGAREKLFF. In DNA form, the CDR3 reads TGTGCCAGCAGCTTAGTACCGCAGGGGGCGCGTGAAAAACTGTTTTTT.

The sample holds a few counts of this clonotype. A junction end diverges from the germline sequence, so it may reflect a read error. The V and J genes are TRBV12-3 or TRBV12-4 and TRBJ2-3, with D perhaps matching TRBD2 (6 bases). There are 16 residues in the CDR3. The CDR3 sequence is CTSSLFAGGATDTQYF. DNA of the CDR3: TGTACCAGCAGTTTATTCGCCGGAGGGGCGACAGATACGCAGTATTTT.

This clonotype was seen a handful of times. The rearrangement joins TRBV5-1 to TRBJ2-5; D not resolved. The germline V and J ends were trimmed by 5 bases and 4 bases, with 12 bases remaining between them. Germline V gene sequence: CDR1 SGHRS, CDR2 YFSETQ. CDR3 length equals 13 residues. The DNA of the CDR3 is TGCGCCAGCAGAGGGATAGACGGAGAGACCCAGTACTTC. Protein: CASRGIDGETQYF.

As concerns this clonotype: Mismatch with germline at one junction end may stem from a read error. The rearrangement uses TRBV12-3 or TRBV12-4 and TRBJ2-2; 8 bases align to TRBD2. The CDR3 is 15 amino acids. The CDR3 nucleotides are TGCGCCAGCAGCCCCGGGACTAGTCTCACCGGGGAGCTGTTTTTT. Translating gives CASSPGTSLTGELFF.

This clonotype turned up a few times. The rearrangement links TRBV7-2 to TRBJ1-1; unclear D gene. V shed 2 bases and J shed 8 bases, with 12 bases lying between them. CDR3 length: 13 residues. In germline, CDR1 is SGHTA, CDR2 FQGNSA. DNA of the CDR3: TGTGCCAGCAGCTTAAGGGCGTTGAAAGAAGCTTTCTTT. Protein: CASSLRALKEAFF.

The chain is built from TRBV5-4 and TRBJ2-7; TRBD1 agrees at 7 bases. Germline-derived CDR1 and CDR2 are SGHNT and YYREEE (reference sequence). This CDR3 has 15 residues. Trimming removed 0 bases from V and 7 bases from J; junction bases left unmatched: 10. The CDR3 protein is CASSLGTGTMMEQYF. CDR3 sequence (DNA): TGTGCCAGCAGCTTGGGGACAGGTACTATGATGGAGCAGTACTTC.

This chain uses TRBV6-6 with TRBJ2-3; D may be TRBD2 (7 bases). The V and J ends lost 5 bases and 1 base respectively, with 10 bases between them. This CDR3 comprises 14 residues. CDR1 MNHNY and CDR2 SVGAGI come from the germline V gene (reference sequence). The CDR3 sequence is CASSEGGGTDTQYF. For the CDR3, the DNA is TGTGCCAGCAGTGAAGGGGGGGGCACAGATACGCAGTATTTT.

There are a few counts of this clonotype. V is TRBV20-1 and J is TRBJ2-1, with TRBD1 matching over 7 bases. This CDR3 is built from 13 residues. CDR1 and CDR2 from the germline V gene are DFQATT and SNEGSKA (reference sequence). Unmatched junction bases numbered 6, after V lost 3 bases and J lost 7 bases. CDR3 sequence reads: CSARTRGFNEQFF. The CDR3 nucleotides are TGCAGTGCTAGGACCAGGGGGTTTAATGAGCAGTTCTTC.

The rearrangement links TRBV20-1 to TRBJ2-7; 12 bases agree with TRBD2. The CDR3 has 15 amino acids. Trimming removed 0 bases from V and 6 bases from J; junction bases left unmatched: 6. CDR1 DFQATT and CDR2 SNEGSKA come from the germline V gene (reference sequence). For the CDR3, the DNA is TGCAGTGCTAGAGATATAGTGACTAGCGGGAGCGAGCAGTACTTC. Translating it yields CSARDIVTSGSEQYF.

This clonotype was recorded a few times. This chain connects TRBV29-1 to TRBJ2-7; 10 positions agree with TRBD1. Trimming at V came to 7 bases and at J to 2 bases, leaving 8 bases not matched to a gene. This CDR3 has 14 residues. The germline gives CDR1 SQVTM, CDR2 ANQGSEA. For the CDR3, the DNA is TGCAGCGGAACCCTAGGACAGGGGGCCTACGAGCAGTACTTC. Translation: CSGTLGQGAYEQYF.

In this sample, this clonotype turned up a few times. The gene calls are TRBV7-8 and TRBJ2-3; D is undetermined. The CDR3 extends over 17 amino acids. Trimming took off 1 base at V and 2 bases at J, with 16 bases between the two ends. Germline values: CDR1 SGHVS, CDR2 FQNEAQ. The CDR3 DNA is TGTGCCAGCAGCTTAGTCTTCCGCGGCAGGTCCACAGATACGCAGTATTTT. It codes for CASSLVFRGRSTDTQYF.

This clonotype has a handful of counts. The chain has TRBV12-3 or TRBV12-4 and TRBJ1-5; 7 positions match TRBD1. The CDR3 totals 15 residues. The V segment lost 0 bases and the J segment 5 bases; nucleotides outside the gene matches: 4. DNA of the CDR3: TGTGCCAGCAGTTTAGCCGAGGGGGCGGATCAGCCCCAGCATTTT. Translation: CASSLAEGADQPQHF.

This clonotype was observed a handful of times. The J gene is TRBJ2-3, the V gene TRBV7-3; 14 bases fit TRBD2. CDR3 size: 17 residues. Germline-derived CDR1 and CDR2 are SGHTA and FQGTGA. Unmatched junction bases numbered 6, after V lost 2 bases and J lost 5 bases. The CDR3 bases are TGTGCCAGCAGCTTAGGGACTAGCGGGAGAGTGGGAGATACGCAGTATTTT. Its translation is CASSLGTSGRVGDTQYF. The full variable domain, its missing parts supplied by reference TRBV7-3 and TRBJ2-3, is GAGVSQTPSNKVTEKGKYVELRCDPISGHTALYWYRQSLGQGPEFLIYFQGTGAADDSGLPNDRFFAVRPEGSVSTLKIQRTERGDSAVYLCASSLGTSGRVGDTQYFGPGTRLTVL.

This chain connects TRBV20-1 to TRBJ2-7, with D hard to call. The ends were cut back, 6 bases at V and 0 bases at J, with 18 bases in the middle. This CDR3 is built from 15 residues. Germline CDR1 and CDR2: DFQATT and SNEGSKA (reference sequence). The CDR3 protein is CSAPPGVALSYEQYF. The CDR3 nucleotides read TGCAGTGCCCCACCTGGCGTGGCTCTCTCCTACGAGCAGTACTTC.

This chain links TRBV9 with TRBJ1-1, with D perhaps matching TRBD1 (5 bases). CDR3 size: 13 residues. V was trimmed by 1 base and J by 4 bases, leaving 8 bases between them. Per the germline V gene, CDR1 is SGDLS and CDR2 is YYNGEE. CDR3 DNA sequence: TGTGCCAGCAGCGTACAGGGTGGCACTGAAGCTTTCTTT. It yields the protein CASSVQGGTEAFF.

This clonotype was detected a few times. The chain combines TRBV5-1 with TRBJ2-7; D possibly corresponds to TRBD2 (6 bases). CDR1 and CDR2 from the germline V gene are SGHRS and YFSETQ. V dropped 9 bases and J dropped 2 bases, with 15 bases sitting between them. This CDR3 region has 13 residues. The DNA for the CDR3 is TGCGCCACCGCGACGGAGGGCCCCTACGAGCAGTACTTC. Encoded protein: CATATEGPYEQYF.

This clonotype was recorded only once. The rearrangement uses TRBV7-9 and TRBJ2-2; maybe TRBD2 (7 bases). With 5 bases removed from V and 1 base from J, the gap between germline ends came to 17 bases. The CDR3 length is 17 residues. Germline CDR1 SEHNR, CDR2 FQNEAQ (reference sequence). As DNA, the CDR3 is TGTGCCAGCAGCACGGGACGGGGGGCTATGAACACCGGGGAGCTGTTTTTT. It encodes CASSTGRGAMNTGELFF.

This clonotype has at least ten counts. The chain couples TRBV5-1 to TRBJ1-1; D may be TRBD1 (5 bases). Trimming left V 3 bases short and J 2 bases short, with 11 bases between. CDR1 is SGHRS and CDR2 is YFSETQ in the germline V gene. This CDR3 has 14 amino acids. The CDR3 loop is CASSSLTDNTEAFF. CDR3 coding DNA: TGCGCCAGCAGCTCCCTGACAGATAACACTGAAGCTTTCTTT.

CDR3 sequence: CAWTGLYTDTQYF. The CDR3 region has the DNA TGTGCCTGGACGGGACTATACACAGATACGCAGTATTTT. V and J are TRBV30 and TRBJ2-3; 7 nucleotides line up with TRBD2. The germline V gene has CDR1 GTSNPN and CDR2 SVGIG (reference sequence). The junction had 3 bases not matched to a gene; V was cut back by 4 bases and J by 2 bases. The CDR3 consists of 13 residues.

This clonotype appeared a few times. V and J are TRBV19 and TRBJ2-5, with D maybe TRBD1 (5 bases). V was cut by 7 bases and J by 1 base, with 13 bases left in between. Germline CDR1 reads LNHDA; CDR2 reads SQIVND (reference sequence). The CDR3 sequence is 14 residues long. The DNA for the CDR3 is TGTGCCAGTAAGAGTTTGGGGCGCCAAGAGACCCAGTACTTC. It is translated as CASKSLGRQETQYF.

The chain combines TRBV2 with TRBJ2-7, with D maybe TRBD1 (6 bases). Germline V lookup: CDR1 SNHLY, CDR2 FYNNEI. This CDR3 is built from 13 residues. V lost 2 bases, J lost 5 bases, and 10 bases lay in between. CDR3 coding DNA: TGTGCCAGCAGTGAACAGGGGTTCAACGAGCAGTACTTC. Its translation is CASSEQGFNEQYF.